What follows is one T cell receptor beta chain and its context. Only in-frame clones appear in the TCRdb table, and some are missing; sequencing was by immunoSEQ multiplex PCR. Of 250,000 to 350,000 clones listed, about 88% are singletons. The source of the sample is a study of blood T cell repertoires in COVID-19. The sequencing input was peripheral blood. This clonotype was obtained from a woman aged 55-75 years with acute or convalescent COVID-19.

CDR3 nucleotide sequence: TGCGCCAGCAGCTGGACAGGGCTCTCGGATGGAAACACCATATATTTT. Protein: CASSWTGLSDGNTIYF. The chain has TRBV5-1 and TRBJ1-3; TRBD1 matches at 8 bases. Germline V gene lookup returns CDR1 SGHRS and CDR2 YFSETQ. The CDR3 is 16 residues long. V gave up 3 bases and J gave up 3 bases; unmatched junction bases: 8.